The clone carrying this T cell receptor beta chain was seen at least ten times. What it binds is unknown. A read error may be the cause here, since a much bigger clone is one base away. The data are from a study of breast tumors, draining lymph nodes, adjacent tissues. Looked up from germline, CDR1 is SGHDT and CDR2 is YYEEEE. The length of the CDR3 is 14 residues. V dropped 2 bases and J dropped 0 bases, with 8 bases sitting between them. Whole-study results and caveats: Luminal-like breast cancer showed significantly greater tumor-nontumor repertoire similarity than basal-like breast cancer did. The lymph node origin of tumor T cells was framed as consistent with a hypothesis, not demonstrated. Compared with lymph nodes, tumors were less diverse; compared with nontumor tissue, more.

Axillary draining lymph nodes of breast cancer patients supplied the node samples. TCRdb reanalysed the multiplex PCR reads using MiXCR and keeps one entry per CDR3 protein. Here the sample spans tens of thousands of distinct CDR3 sequences, roughly 29% being singletons. V gene TRBV5-6 combines with J gene TRBJ1-2, with unresolved D. This TCR derives from a female donor with breast cancer. Some clones in this sample may be carry-over from other donors' samples. The sequenced material came from axillary lymph node tissue. The CDR3: CASSLPGANYGYTF. CDR3 DNA: TGTGCCAGCAGCTTACCGGGCGCTAACTATGGCTACACCTTC. The variable domain in full, with the rest retrieved from reference TRBV5-6 and TRBJ1-2, is DAGVTQSPTHLIKTRGQQVTLRCSPKSGHDTVSWYQQALGQGPQFIFQYYEEEERQRGNFPDRFSGHQFPNYSSELNVNALLLGDSALYLCASSLPGANYGYTFGSGTRLTVV.